This TCR beta chain was retrieved from a study of control samples from healthy donors and cancer patients. Between the trimmed V and J ends, which lost 1 base and 4 bases, there was a span of 8 bases. Looked up from germline, CDR1 is SGHVS and CDR2 is FQNEAQ. The CDR3 extends over 15 amino acids. The table came from immunoSEQ multiplex PCR; TCRdb's copy has only in-frame clones and leaves some out. The sample consists of 90,000 or so clones, around 89% of them appearing once. This clone has a handful of counts. Source material: blood. The J gene is TRBJ2-6, the V gene TRBV7-8; D is uncertain. This clonotype originated in a woman aged 70-85 years in good health. CDR3 sequence (DNA): TGTGCCAGCAGCTTAGAGGACGGCGGGGCCAACGTCCTGACTTTC. It encodes CASSLEDGGANVLTF.